This T cell receptor (beta chain) was profiled in a study of T cells in Graves' hyperthyroidism and ophthalmopathy. Study summary: Before any treatment, at initial diagnosis, peripheral blood was collected.

CDR1 is SGHTA, CDR2 FQGNSA, per germline. Trimming took off 8 bases at V and 6 bases at J, with 17 bases between the two ends. This CDR3 region has 13 residues. Amplified regions were TCR beta CDR3 sequences from RNA transcripts. The HTBI primer set drove a first-round RT-PCR of the TCR CDR3. TCRdb recomputed calls from the multiplex PCR reads with MiXCR, one row per CDR3 protein. The sample lists 600,000 to 800,000 distinct CDR3 sequences, 35% occurring once. The chain recombines TRBV7-2 with TRBJ2-7; perhaps D is TRBD1 or TRBD2 (5 bases each). The sample taken for sequencing was blood. The receptor's source is a woman in her thirties or forties with Graves' hyperthyroidism. DNA for the CDR3: TGTGCCAGCTCACCAACCAGGGACCGCGAGCAGTACTTC. Protein: CASSPTRDREQYF.